Many counts were recorded for the clone carrying this T cell receptor (beta chain). Its matching antigen is unknown. Amplified material comprised TCR beta CDR3 regions derived from RNA transcripts. Investigators did first-round RT-PCR with HTBI primers, then second-round multiplex PCR. TCRdb redid the calling of the multiplex PCR reads with MiXCR, one entry per CDR3 protein. The table lists roughly 500,000 distinct CDR3 sequences, 14% of them singletons. The germline gives CDR1 DFQATT, CDR2 SNEGSKA (reference sequence). CDR3 length: 12 residues. PBMCs came from less than 13 ml of fresh peripheral blood. The data were obtained in a study of Graves' ophthalmopathy and Graves' hyperthyroidism. Study results and limitations: Also, most clonotypes expanded in the thyroid above 0.001 frequency appeared in blood.

The specimen sequenced was blood. The rearrangement joins TRBV20-1 to TRBJ1-3, with 7 nucleotides matching TRBD1. The clonotype was recovered from a woman in her twenties or thirties with Graves' ophthalmopathy. The CDR3 here is CGGGGGRNTIYF. The CDR3 nucleotides are TGCGGGGGAGGGGGCGGGCGAAACACCATATATTTT.